The 15 T cell receptor beta chains below all came from one sample that was sequenced in a study of cytomegalovirus exposure and HLA in healthy donors. The primer mix had 60 Vbeta and 13 Jbeta primers. The table came from immunoSEQ multiplex PCR; TCRdb's copy has only in-frame clones and leaves some out. Of about 200,000 clones detected, 65% to 90% appear once; the ten largest clones hold 0.31%. Sequences were obtained from PBMCs. Receptor source: a woman under 40 in good health and CMV-seronegative.

The chain employs TRBV6-1 and TRBJ1-1; possible D gene TRBD1, 5 bases. CDR3 size: 12 residues. Trimming removed 8 bases at V and 6 bases at J, with 13 bases between. Germline loops: CDR1 MNHNS, CDR2 SASEGT. CDR3 in DNA: TGTGCCAGCCGTACCGACAGAGCTGAAGCTTTCTTT. Its translation: CASRTDRAEAFF.

The genes are TRBV11-3 and TRBJ2-1, with 10 nucleotides matching TRBD2. The CDR3 spans 15 residues. The V and J ends lost 6 bases and 6 bases, in that order; junction bases with no gene match: 8. Germline-derived CDR1 and CDR2 are SGHNT and YENEEA. The CDR3 is CASSPSGRAINEQFF. Here the CDR3 DNA reads TGTGCCAGCAGTCCCAGCGGGAGGGCCATCAATGAGCAGTTCTTC. The whole variable domain, remainder taken from reference TRBV11-3 and TRBJ2-1, is EAGVVQSPRYKIIEKKQPVAFWCNPISGHNTLYWYLQNLGQGPELLIRYENEEAVDDSQLPKDRFSAERLKGVDSTLKIQPAELGDSAVYLCASSPSGRAINEQFFGPGTRLTVL.

The gene calls are TRBV18 and TRBJ2-6, with D hard to call. The CDR3 sequence is 16 residues long. Trimming removed 2 bases at V and 0 bases at J, with 8 bases between. Per the germline V gene, CDR1 is KGHSH and CDR2 is LQKENI. The CDR3 loop is CASSPAGPSGANVLTF. CDR3 bases: TGTGCCAGCTCACCAGCAGGCCCCTCTGGGGCCAACGTCCTGACTTTC. The whole variable domain, filled in from reference TRBV18 and TRBJ2-6, reads NAGVMQNPRHLVRRRGQEARLRCSPMKGHSHVYWYRQLPEEGLKFMVYLQKENIIDESGMPKERFSAEFPKEGPSILRIQQVVRGDSAAYFCASSPAGPSGANVLTFGAGSRLTVL.

This clone was seen once. The genes are TRBV2 and TRBJ1-6; D might be TRBD1 (6 bases). Per germline, CDR1 SNHLY and CDR2 FYNNEI. The CDR3 length is 15 residues. Trimming pared 1 base from V and 4 bases from J, leaving 8 bases between. DNA for the CDR3: TGTGCCAGCAGTGAAGGAGGGGGTTATAATTCACCCCTCCACTTT. It encodes CASSEGGGYNSPLHF.

V is TRBV6-6 and J is TRBJ2-6; D unclear. Per the germline V gene, CDR1 is MNHNY and CDR2 is SVGAGI (reference sequence). With 5 bases removed from V and 4 bases from J, the gap between germline ends came to 6 bases. The CDR3 extends over 13 amino acids. This CDR3 is CASSPGGANVLTF. DNA for the CDR3: TGTGCCAGCAGTCCCGGGGGGGCCAACGTCCTGACTTTC.

CDR3 nucleotide sequence: TGTGCCAGTAGTATGAGGAGGCCAGACCACCAGCCCCAGCATTTT. Protein product: CASSMRRPDHQPQHF. V gene TRBV19 combines with J gene TRBJ1-5; D not resolved. Germline CDR1 LNHDA, CDR2 SQIVND (reference sequence). The CDR3 is made up of 15 amino acids. V lost 3 bases and J lost 7, with 16 bases in between.

The chain couples TRBV7-9 to TRBJ2-5; no firm D call. V was trimmed by 5 bases and J by 5 bases, leaving 15 bases between them. CDR1 is SEHNR, CDR2 FQNEAQ, per germline (reference sequence). The CDR3 totals 14 residues. CDR3 protein: CASSNVATQETQYF. The DNA of the CDR3 is TGTGCCAGCAGCAACGTGGCAACCCAGGAGACCCAGTACTTC.

The rearrangement joins TRBV19 to TRBJ1-1; D not resolved. The CDR3 sequence is 13 residues long. Germline V lookup: CDR1 LNHDA, CDR2 SQIVND (reference sequence). Trimming removed 7 bases from V and 3 bases from J, with 12 bases in between. Here the CDR3 DNA reads TGTGCCAGTATCGGGCGGGGATACACTGAAGCTTTCTTT. Translation: CASIGRGYTEAFF.

This clone was picked up one time. The rearrangement links TRBV19 to TRBJ1-6; 10 bases agree with TRBD1. The CDR3 has 15 amino acids. The germline gives CDR1 LNHDA, CDR2 SQIVND (reference sequence). V was clipped by 4 bases and J by 8 bases; unmatched bases: 5. CDR3 bases: TGTGCCAGTAGTACTGGACAGGGGGTTTATTCACCCCTCCACTTT. It translates to CASSTGQGVYSPLHF.

This chain uses TRBV6-6 with TRBJ2-1, with 9 bases identical to TRBD2. The CDR3 contains 13 residues. Germline trimming cut 5 bases from V and 4 bases from J; bases unmatched to any gene: 0. The germline V gene has CDR1 MNHNY and CDR2 SVGAGI (reference sequence). CDR3 nucleotide sequence: TGTGCCAGCAGTCTAGCGGGGTACAATGAGCAGTTCTTC. It specifies CASSLAGYNEQFF.

This chain uses TRBV5-4 with TRBJ1-2; 10 bases are shared with TRBD1. The CDR3 loop spans 13 amino acids. CDR1 and CDR2 (germline): SGHNT, YYREEE (reference sequence). Trimming took 4 bases from V and 6 from J; bases not matched to a gene: 3. The CDR3 nucleotides read TGTGCCAGCAGCCCGGACAGGGGGGATGGCTACACCTTC. Its translation is CASSPDRGDGYTF.

CDR3 sequence: CASSEKREGTGELFF. The CDR3 DNA is TGTGCCAGCAGTGAAAAACGGGAGGGTACCGGGGAGCTGTTTTTT. V gene TRBV2 combines with J gene TRBJ2-2, with 8 bases lining up with TRBD2. The J segment lost 5 bases and the V segment lost 2 bases, leaving 4 bases of the junction unmatched. This CDR3 has 15 residues. The germline V gene encodes CDR1 SNHLY and CDR2 FYNNEI.

This sequence joins TRBV5-4 and TRBJ2-3; TRBD1 might be the D (5 bases). This CDR3 has 15 amino acids. V was pared by 5 bases and J by 4 bases, with 17 bases between. Germline loops: CDR1 SGHNT, CDR2 YYREEE (reference sequence). CDR3 in amino acids: CASSSDSPRADTQYF. In DNA, the CDR3 is TGTGCCAGCAGTTCCGACAGCCCCCGGGCAGATACGCAGTATTTT.

This chain links TRBV4-2 with TRBJ1-2; 8 nucleotides agree with TRBD1. Germline values: CDR1 LGHNA, CDR2 YNFKEQ. CDR3 length: 14 amino acids. Trimming at V came to 4 bases and at J to 3 bases, leaving 4 bases not matched to a gene. CDR3 loop: CASSLQGADYGYTF. The CDR3, as DNA: TGTGCCAGCAGCCTCCAGGGGGCGGACTATGGCTACACCTTC.

J is TRBJ2-7 and V is TRBV27, with D perhaps matching TRBD1 (5 bases). This CDR3 has 15 residues. Trimming shortened V by 5 bases and J by 2 bases, and 16 bases separated the two germline ends. Germline CDR1 reads MNHEY; CDR2 reads SMNVEV (reference sequence). CDR3: CASSIQLGHAYEQYF. In nucleotides, the CDR3 is TGTGCCAGCAGTATACAGCTGGGGCACGCCTACGAGCAGTACTTC.